The subject of this entry is one TCR beta chain. These data come from a study of blood T cell repertoires in COVID-19. Study information: Sites in the United States, Italy and Spain provided acute and convalescent COVID-19 samples.

Sequencing was performed with immunoSEQ multiplex PCR; in TCRdb, only in-frame clones are kept and a portion is missing. The table includes 220,000 or so clones, 80% to 85% detected once. CDR3 length equals 12 residues. CDR1 and CDR2 (germline): ENHRY, SYGVKD. V lost 9 bases to trimming and J lost 2 bases, with 10 bases between them. What was sequenced was peripheral blood. The chain joins TRBV10-3 to TRBJ1-2; the D gene is possibly TRBD1 (6 bases). The TCR originated in a woman in her fifties or sixties who had recovered from COVID-19. CDR3 in amino acids: CAIGQSNYGYTF. The CDR3, as DNA: TGTGCCATAGGACAGTCAAACTATGGCTACACCTTC.